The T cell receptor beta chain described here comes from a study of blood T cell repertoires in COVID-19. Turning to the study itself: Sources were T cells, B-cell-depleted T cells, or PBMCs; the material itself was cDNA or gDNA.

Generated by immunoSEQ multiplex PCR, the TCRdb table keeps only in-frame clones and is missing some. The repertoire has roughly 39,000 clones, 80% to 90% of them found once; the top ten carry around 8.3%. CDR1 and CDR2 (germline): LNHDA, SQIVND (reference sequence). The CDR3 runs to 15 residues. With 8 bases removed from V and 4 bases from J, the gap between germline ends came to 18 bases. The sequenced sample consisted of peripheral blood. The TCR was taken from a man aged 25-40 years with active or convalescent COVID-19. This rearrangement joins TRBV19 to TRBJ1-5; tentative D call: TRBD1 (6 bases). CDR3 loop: CASRTGGTQNQPQHF. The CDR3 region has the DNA TGTGCCAGTCGGACGGGTGGGACACAGAATCAGCCCCAGCATTTT.